Below are 10 T cell receptor beta chains sequenced from a single sample in a study of shared clonotypes between healthy human individuals. TCRdb keeps only in-frame clones here, not all; method: immunoSEQ multiplex PCR. The table shows hundreds of thousands of clones, with 60% to 80% occurring only once. What was sequenced was memory CD4+ T cells sorted from blood. As to subset: CD45RA-negative fraction. The receptors stem from a woman between 25 and 40 years old in good health.

This rearrangement joins TRBV28 to TRBJ2-7; 7 bases align to TRBD1. The V gene end was trimmed by 3 bases and the J gene end by 9 bases; junction bases not matched to a gene: 11. Germline V gene sequence: CDR1 MDHEN, CDR2 SYDVKM. The CDR3 runs to 14 residues. The CDR3 DNA reads as TGTGCCAGCAGTTTGAGGGGGCACCAGGGTTGGCAGTACTTC. Protein sequence: CASSLRGHQGWQYF.

Here the CDR3 reads CASSSDRVPQPQHF. The CDR3 DNA reads as TGTGCCAGTAGCTCAGACAGGGTGCCTCAGCCCCAGCATTTT. The genes are TRBV19 and TRBJ1-5; 7 bases line up with TRBD1. CDR3 size: 14 residues. Germline-derived CDR1 and CDR2 are LNHDA and SQIVND (reference sequence). The V gene end was trimmed by 6 bases and the J gene end by 6 bases; junction bases not matched to a gene: 8.

V is TRBV19 and J is TRBJ1-3; D not certain. This CDR3 spans 11 amino acids. CDR1 is LNHDA, CDR2 SQIVND, per germline (reference sequence). V was trimmed by 7 bases and J by 5 bases, leaving 6 bases between them. CDR3 protein: CASNWRNTIYF. In nucleotides, the CDR3 is TGTGCCAGTAACTGGAGAAACACCATATATTTT.

This chain connects TRBV29-1 to TRBJ1-3, with D possibly TRBD1 on 5 matching bases. V gave up 7 bases and J gave up 0 bases, with 19 bases separating them. The CDR3 consists of 16 residues. Germline CDR1 reads SQVTM; CDR2 reads ANQGSEA. Written as DNA, the CDR3 is TGCAGCGCCTCCCGGGGCCGAGGGCGCTCTGGAAACACCATATATTTT. Translated, it gives CSASRGRGRSGNTIYF.

This rearrangement joins TRBV27 to TRBJ2-7; 7 bases agree with TRBD1. V lost 5 bases, J lost 3 bases, and 7 bases stayed unmatched. Germline V CDR1 and CDR2: MNHEY, SMNVEV (reference sequence). The CDR3 is 14 residues long. The CDR3 coding sequence is TGTGCCAGCAGTAACCCGGGACAGCTCTACGAGCAGTACTTC. Translated, it gives CASSNPGQLYEQYF.

This sequence joins TRBV6-4 and TRBJ2-5; D call uncertain. The V and J ends lost 0 bases and 5 bases respectively, with 16 bases between them. The CDR3 runs 16 residues. Germline assignment: CDR1 MRHNA and CDR2 SNTAGT. CDR3 nucleotides: TGTGCCAGCAGTGACTCGGCAGGTGGGTCGGTGGAGACCCAGTACTTC. It yields the protein CASSDSAGGSVETQYF.

The V and J genes are TRBV18 and TRBJ2-5; D gene ambiguous. Per the germline V gene, CDR1 is KGHSH and CDR2 is LQKENI. The CDR3 consists of 14 residues. Trimming took off 6 bases at V and 7 bases at J, with 18 bases between the two ends. In DNA, the CDR3 is TGTGCCAGCTCTAGCCAAGAAGATGGTCGGACCCAGTACTTC. The encoded protein is CASSSQEDGRTQYF.

The chain employs TRBV25-1 and TRBJ2-7; D could derive from TRBD1 or TRBD2 (5 bases each). The V gene's germline CDR1 is MGHDK and CDR2 SYGVNS. The length of the CDR3 is 14 residues. The V end was cut by 4 bases, the J end by 6 bases, with 16 bases between. CDR3 sequence reads: CASSGGNHPREQYF. The CDR3 bases are TGTGCCAGCAGTGGGGGGAACCATCCTCGCGAGCAGTACTTC.

Only a few counts were recorded for this clone. The chain joins TRBV29-1 to TRBJ1-1; TRBD1 might be the D (5 bases). V was trimmed by 5 bases and J by 3 bases, leaving 10 bases between them. Germline CDR1 and CDR2: SQVTM and ANQGSEA. CDR3 size: 12 residues. The CDR3 DNA sequence: TGCAGCGTTTTAAGGGGTCACACTGAAGCTTTCTTT. This translates into CSVLRGHTEAFF.

The V and J genes are TRBV27 and TRBJ2-7, with TRBD1 matching 7 bases. From germline, CDR1 is MNHEY and CDR2 SMNVEV (reference sequence). V shed 10 bases, J shed 2 bases, and the junction held 11 bases outside the gene matches. The CDR3 runs to 14 residues. In nucleotides, the CDR3 is TGTGCCACCAGGGCAGAGGGGGCAACCTACGAGCAGTACTTC. Protein: CATRAEGATYEQYF.